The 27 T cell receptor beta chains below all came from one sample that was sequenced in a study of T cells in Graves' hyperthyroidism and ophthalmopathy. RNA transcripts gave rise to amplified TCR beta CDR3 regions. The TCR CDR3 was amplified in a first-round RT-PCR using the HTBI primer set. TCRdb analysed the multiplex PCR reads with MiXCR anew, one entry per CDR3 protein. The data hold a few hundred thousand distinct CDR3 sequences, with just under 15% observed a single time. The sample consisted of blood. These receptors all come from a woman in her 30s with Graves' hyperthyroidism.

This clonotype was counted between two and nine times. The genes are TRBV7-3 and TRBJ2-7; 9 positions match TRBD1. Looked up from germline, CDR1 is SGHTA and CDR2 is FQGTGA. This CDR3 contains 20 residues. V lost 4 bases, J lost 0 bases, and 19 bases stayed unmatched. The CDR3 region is CASSWAGYRGPGGSSYEQYF. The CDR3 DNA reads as TGTGCCAGCAGCTGGGCTGGCTACAGGGGGCCGGGCGGGAGCTCCTACGAGCAGTACTTC.

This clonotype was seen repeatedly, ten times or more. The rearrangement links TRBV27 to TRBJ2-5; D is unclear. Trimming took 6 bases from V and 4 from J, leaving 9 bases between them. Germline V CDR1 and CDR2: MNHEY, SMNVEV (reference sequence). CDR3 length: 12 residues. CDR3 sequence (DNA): TGTGCCAGCAGCCGACCCGGAGAGACCCAGTACTTC. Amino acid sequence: CASSRPGETQYF.

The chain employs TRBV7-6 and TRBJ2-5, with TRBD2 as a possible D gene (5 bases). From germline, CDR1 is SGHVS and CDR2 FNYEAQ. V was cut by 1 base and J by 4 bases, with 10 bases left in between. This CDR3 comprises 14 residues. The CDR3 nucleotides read TGTGCCAGCAGCTTAGGACTACCCCCAGAGACCCAGTACTTC. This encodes CASSLGLPPETQYF. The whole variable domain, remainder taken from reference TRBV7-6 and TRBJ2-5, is GAGVSQSPRYKVTKRGQDVALRCDPISGHVSLYWYRQALGQGPEFLTYFNYEAQQDKSGLPNDRFSAERPEGSISTLTIQRTEQRDSAMYRCASSLGLPPETQYFGPGTRLLVL.

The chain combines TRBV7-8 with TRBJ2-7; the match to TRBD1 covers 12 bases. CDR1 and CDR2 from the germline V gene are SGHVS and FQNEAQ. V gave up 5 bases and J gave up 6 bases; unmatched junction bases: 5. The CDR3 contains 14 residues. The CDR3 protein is CASSQGTGGVEQYF. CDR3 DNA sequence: TGTGCCAGCAGCCAAGGGACAGGGGGCGTCGAGCAGTACTTC.

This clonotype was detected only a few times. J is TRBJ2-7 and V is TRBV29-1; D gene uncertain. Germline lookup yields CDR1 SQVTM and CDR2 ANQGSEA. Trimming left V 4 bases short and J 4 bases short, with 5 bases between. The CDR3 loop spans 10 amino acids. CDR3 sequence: CSVAGYEQYF. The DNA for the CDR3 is TGCAGCGTTGCCGGGTACGAGCAGTACTTC.

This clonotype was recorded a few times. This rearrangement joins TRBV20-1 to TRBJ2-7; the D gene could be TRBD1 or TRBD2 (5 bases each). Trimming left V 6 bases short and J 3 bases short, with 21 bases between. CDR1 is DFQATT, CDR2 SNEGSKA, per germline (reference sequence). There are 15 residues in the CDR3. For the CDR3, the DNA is TGCAGTGCGAAAGGGACCGCACTTCAATACTACGAGCAGTACTTC. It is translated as CSAKGTALQYYEQYF.

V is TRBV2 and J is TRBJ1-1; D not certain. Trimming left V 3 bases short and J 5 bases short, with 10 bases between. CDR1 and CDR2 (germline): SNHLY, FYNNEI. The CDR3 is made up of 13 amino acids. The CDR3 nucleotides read TGTGCCAGCAGTGATGAAATGGGAACTGAAGCTTTCTTT. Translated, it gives CASSDEMGTEAFF.

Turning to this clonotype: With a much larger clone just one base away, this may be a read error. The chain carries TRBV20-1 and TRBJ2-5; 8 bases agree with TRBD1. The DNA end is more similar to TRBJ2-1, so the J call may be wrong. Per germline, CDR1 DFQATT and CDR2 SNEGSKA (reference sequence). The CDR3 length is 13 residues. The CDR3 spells CSVGQGRMETQFF. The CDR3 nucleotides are TGCAGTGTAGGACAGGGAAGGATGGAGACCCAGTTCTTC.

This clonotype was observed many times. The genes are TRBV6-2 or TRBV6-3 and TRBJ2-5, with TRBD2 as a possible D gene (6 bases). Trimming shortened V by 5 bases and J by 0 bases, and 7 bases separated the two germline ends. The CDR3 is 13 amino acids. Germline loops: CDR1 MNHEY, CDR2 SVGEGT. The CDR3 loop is CASSQRDQETQYF. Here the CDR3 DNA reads TGTGCCAGCAGTCAGCGGGACCAAGAGACCCAGTACTTC.

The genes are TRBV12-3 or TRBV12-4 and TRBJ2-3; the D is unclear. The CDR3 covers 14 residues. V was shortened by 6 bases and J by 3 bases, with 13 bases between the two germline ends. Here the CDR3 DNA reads TGTGCCAGCAGCCCCCTCGGATGGACAGATACGCAGTATTTT. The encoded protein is CASSPLGWTDTQYF.

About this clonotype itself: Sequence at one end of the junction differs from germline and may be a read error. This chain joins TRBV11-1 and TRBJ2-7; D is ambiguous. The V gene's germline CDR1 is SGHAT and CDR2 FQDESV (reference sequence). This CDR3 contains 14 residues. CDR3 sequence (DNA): TGTGCCAGCAGCTTTGATTCCAGGTCCTCCGAGCAGTACTTC. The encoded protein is CASSFDSRSSEQYF.

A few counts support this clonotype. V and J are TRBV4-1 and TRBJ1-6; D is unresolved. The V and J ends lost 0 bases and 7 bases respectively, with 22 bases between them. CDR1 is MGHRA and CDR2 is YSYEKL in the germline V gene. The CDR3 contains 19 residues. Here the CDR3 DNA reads TGCGCCAGCAGCCAAGAGTATACCCCGGCTCCACCGTTCAATTCACCCCTCCACTTT. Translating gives CASSQEYTPAPPFNSPLHF.

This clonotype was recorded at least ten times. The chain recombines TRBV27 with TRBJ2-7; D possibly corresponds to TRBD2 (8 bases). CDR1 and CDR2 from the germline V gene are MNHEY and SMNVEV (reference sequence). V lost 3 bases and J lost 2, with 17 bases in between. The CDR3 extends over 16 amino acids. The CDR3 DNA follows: TGTGCCAGCAGTTTTGTAGCGGGACAGTCTCCCTACGAGCAGTACTTC. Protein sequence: CASSFVAGQSPYEQYF.

CDR3 sequence (DNA): TGCAGTGCTAGAGTCTACAGGGGAAGTACCTATAATTCACCCCTCCACTTT. Residues: CSARVYRGSTYNSPLHF. The V gene is TRBV20-1, the J gene TRBJ1-6, with 7 nucleotides matching TRBD1. Per germline, CDR1 DFQATT and CDR2 SNEGSKA (reference sequence). The CDR3 covers 17 residues. The junction had 8 bases not matched to a gene; V was cut back by 1 base and J by 2 bases.

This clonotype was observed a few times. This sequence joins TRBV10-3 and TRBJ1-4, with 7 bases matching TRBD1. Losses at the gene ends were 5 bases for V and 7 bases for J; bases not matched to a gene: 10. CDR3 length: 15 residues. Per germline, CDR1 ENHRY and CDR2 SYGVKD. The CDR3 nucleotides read TGTGCCATCAGTCCAAGCCAAGGGGGCAGTGAAAAACTGTTTTTT. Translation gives CAISPSQGGSEKLFF.

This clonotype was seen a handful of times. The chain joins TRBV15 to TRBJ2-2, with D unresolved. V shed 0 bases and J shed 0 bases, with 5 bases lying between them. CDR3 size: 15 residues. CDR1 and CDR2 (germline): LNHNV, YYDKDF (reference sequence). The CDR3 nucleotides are TGTGCCACCAGCAGAGACCGAACGAACACCGGGGAGCTGTTTTTT. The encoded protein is CATSRDRTNTGELFF.

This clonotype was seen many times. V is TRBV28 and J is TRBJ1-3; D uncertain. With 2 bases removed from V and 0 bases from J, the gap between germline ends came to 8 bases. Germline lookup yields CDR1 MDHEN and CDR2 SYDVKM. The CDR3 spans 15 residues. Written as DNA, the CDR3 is TGTGCCAGCAGTTTACCAGCCATCTCTGGAAACACCATATATTTT. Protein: CASSLPAISGNTIYF.

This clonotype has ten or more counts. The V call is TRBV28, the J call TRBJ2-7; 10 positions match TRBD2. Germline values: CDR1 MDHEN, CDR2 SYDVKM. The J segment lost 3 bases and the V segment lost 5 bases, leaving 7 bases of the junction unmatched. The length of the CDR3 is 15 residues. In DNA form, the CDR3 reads TGTGCCAGCAGTCCAAGACTAGCGGGTAGCTACGAGCAGTACTTC. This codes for CASSPRLAGSYEQYF.

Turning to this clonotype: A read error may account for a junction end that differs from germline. Here the CDR3 DNA reads TGTGCCAGCAGCCTAATTAGCGATCAGCCCCAGCATTTT. This codes for CASSLISDQPQHF. The chain joins TRBV6-2 or TRBV6-3 to TRBJ1-5, with D unclear. The germline gives CDR1 MNHEY, CDR2 SVGEGT. The CDR3 runs 13 residues.

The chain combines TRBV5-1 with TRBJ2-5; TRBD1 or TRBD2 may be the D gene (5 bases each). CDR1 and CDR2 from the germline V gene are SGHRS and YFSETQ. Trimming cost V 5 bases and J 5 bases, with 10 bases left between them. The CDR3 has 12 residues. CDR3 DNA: TGCGCCAGCAGGGACGAGGGGGAGACCCAGTACTTC. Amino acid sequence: CASRDEGETQYF.

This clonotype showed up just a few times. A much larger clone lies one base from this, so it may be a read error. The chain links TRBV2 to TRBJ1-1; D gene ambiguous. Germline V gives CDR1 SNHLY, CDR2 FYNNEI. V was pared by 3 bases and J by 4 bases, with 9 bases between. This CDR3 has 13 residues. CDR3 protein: CASSEDMSTEAFF. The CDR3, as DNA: TGTGCCAGCAGTGAGGATATGAGCACTGAAGCTTTCTTT.

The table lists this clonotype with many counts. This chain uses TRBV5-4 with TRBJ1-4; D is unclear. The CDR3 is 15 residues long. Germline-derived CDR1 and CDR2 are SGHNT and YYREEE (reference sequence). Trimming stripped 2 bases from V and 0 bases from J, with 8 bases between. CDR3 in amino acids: CASSFRLATNEKLFF. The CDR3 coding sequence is TGTGCCAGCAGCTTTCGCCTTGCAACTAATGAAAAACTGTTTTTT.

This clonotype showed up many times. The CDR3 here is CASSLSPTGPNTEAFF. CDR3 bases: TGTGCCAGCAGTTTATCGCCTACAGGGCCGAACACTGAAGCTTTCTTT. V and J are TRBV28 and TRBJ1-1; D is possibly TRBD1 (6 bases). Per germline, CDR1 MDHEN and CDR2 SYDVKM. Trimming removed 1 base from V and 1 base from J, with 13 bases in between. The CDR3 is 16 amino acids.

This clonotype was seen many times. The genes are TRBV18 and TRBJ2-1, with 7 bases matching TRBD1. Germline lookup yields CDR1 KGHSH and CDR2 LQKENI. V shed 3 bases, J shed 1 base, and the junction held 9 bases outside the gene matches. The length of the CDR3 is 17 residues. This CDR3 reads CASSPNSRTGSYNEQFF. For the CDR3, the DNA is TGTGCCAGCTCACCCAATTCGAGGACAGGATCCTACAATGAGCAGTTCTTC. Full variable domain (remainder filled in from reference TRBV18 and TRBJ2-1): NAGVMQNPRHLVRRRGQEARLRCSPMKGHSHVYWYRQLPEEGLKFMVYLQKENIIDESGMPKERFSAEFPKEGPSILRIQQVVRGDSAAYFCASSPNSRTGSYNEQFFGPGTRLTVL.

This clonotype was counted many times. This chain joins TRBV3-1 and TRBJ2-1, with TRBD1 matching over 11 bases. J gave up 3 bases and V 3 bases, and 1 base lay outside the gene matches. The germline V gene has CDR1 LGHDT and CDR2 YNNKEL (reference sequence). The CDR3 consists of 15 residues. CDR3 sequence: CASSQGQGVYNEQFF. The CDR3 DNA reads TGTGCCAGCAGCCAGGGACAGGGGGTCTACAATGAGCAGTTCTTC.

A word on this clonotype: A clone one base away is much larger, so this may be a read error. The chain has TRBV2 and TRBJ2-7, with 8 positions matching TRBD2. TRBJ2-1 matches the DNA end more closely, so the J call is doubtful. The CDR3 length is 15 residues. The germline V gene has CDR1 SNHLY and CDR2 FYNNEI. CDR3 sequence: CASSERRTSSYEQFF. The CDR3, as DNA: TGTGCCAGCAGTGAACGCAGGACTAGCTCCTACGAGCAGTTCTTC.

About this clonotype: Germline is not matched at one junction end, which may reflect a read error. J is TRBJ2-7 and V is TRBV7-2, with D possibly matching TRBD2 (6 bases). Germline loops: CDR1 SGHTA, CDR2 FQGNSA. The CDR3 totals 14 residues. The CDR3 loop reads CASSLYRDSHEQYF. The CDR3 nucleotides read TGTGCCAGCAGCTTATACCGGGACTCCCACGAGCAGTACTTC.